This passage covers 19 T cell receptor beta chains from one sample sequenced in a study of T-cell reconstitution after alpha-beta-depleted transplantation in children. TCRbeta library preparation incorporated unique molecular identifiers. TCRdb analysed the PCR reads with MiXCR anew, one entry per CDR3 protein. This repertoire shows hundreds of thousands of distinct CDR3 sequences, 10% to 15% found once; its top ten account for approximately 2.1%. The sequenced sample was PBMCs, mostly from graft donor cells, obtained 360 days after TCRalphabeta/CD19-depleted stem cell transplant. The source of these receptors is a male patient younger than 18 who had a stem cell transplant for acute myeloid leukemia, so the T cells may come from the graft donor.

In DNA, the CDR3 is TGCAGTGTTCCGCTATCCTACAATGAGCAGTTCTTC. The encoded protein is CSVPLSYNEQFF. This chain links TRBV20-1 with TRBJ2-1, with no clear D. Germline CDR1 is DFQATT and CDR2 is SNEGSKA (reference sequence). The CDR3 extends over 12 amino acids. The V and J ends lost 7 bases and 1 base respectively, with 8 bases between them.

The chain links TRBV12-3 or TRBV12-4 to TRBJ2-4; the D gene is possibly TRBD1 (6 bases). V lost 5 bases and J 0 bases, leaving 8 bases between the germline ends. CDR3 length: 14 residues. The CDR3 reads CASSAGVAKNIQYF. CDR3 bases: TGTGCCAGCAGTGCAGGGGTAGCCAAAAACATTCAGTACTTC.

This sequence joins TRBV20-1 and TRBJ2-2; 12 bases agree with TRBD2. Germline CDR1 DFQATT, CDR2 SNEGSKA (reference sequence). Trimming took 2 bases from V and 3 from J; bases not matched to a gene: 4. CDR3 size: 16 residues. The CDR3 nucleotides are TGCAGTGCTAGACTAGCGGGAGGGAGCCACACCGGGGAGCTGTTTTTT. Its protein is CSARLAGGSHTGELFF.

This sequence joins TRBV28 and TRBJ1-6; tentative D call: TRBD1 (6 bases). Germline-derived CDR1 and CDR2 are MDHEN and SYDVKM. V lost 6 bases and J lost 5, with 11 bases in between. The CDR3 spans 14 residues. CDR3 protein: CASSGQTNNSPLHF. The CDR3 nucleotides read TGTGCCAGCAGCGGACAGACTAATAATTCACCCCTCCACTTT. The full variable domain, in which reference TRBV28 and TRBJ1-6 provide the parts outside the CDR3, is DVKVTQSSRYLVKRTGEKVFLECVQDMDHENMFWYRQDPGLGLRLIYFSYDVKMKEKGDIPEGYSVSREKKERFSLILESASTNQTSMYLCASSGQTNNSPLHFGNGTRLTVT.

This clonotype was detected only a few times. V usage is TRBV4-3 and J usage is TRBJ2-6, with unresolved D. This CDR3 has 15 amino acids. In germline, CDR1 is LGHNA, CDR2 YSLEER. With 2 bases removed from V and 4 bases from J, the gap between germline ends came to 9 bases. The CDR3 loop reads CASSQFPRGANVLTF. CDR3 DNA: TGCGCCAGCAGCCAATTTCCGAGGGGGGCCAACGTCCTGACTTTC.

There are many counts of this clonotype. CDR3 nucleotides: TGCAGCGTGAGGGGGAGGGCGACTGCTTCGAGGACCCAGTACTTC. Translated: CSVRGRATASRTQYF. The rearrangement joins TRBV29-1 to TRBJ2-5; D is perhaps TRBD2 (7 bases). In germline, CDR1 is SQVTM, CDR2 ANQGSEA. The CDR3 consists of 15 residues. The V end was cut by 6 bases, the J end by 7 bases, with 24 bases between.

This clonotype was counted only a few times. This rearrangement joins TRBV20-1 to TRBJ2-3; possible D gene TRBD2, 5 bases. Germline V gene lookup returns CDR1 DFQATT and CDR2 SNEGSKA (reference sequence). This CDR3 region has 16 residues. The V and J ends lost 5 bases and 4 bases respectively, with 22 bases between them. The CDR3 bases are TGCAGTGCTGCCTCTTACGGGGAGCCCCATCCAGATACGCAGTATTTT. It is translated as CSAASYGEPHPDTQYF.

V gene TRBV30 combines with J gene TRBJ1-4; D is perhaps TRBD1 (5 bases). Germline CDR1 is GTSNPN and CDR2 is SVGIG (reference sequence). The CDR3 length is 15 residues. The V gene lost 4 bases and the J gene lost 8 bases, with 20 bases spanning the gap. DNA for the CDR3: TGTGCCTGGAAAGGGAATTCGGGGGGGTTGGAAAAACTGTTTTTT. It codes for CAWKGNSGGLEKLFF.

In DNA form, the CDR3 reads TGCAGTGCTAGAAGTGACAGGGTTTTCTACGAGCAGTACTTC. Its translation: CSARSDRVFYEQYF. The chain carries TRBV20-1 and TRBJ2-7; 7 nucleotides match TRBD1. The CDR3 is made up of 14 amino acids. Germline loops: CDR1 DFQATT, CDR2 SNEGSKA (reference sequence). V lost 2 bases, J lost 3 bases, and 7 bases stayed unmatched.

This clonotype was observed at least ten times. The J gene is TRBJ2-7, the V gene TRBV28; 9 bases are a match to TRBD1. CDR3 length: 14 residues. V was clipped by 8 bases and J by 4 bases; unmatched bases: 9. Germline values: CDR1 MDHEN, CDR2 SYDVKM. CDR3 bases: TGTGCCAGCGCCCGACAGGGGGATTATTACGAGCAGTACTTC. Its protein is CASARQGDYYEQYF.

The genes are TRBV11-2 and TRBJ1-3; D gene uncertain. The CDR3 runs 15 residues. Trimming took 5 bases from V and 0 from J, leaving 11 bases between them. Germline V CDR1 and CDR2: SGHAT, FQNNGV. CDR3 in amino acids: CASSLSGLSGNTIYF. The CDR3 DNA sequence: TGTGCCAGCAGCCTATCGGGTCTCTCTGGAAACACCATATATTTT. Complete variable domain (other parts from reference TRBV11-2 and TRBJ1-3): EAGVAQSPRYKIIEKRQSVAFWCNPISGHATLYWYQQILGQGPKLLIQFQNNGVVDDSQLPKDRFSAERLKGVDSTLKIQPAKLEDSAVYLCASSLSGLSGNTIYFGEGSWLTVV.

The chain couples TRBV27 to TRBJ2-7, with 9 bases aligning to TRBD2. The germline V gene has CDR1 MNHEY and CDR2 SMNVEV (reference sequence). Trimming took 5 bases from V and 4 from J; bases not matched to a gene: 15. The CDR3 has 17 residues. The CDR3 DNA reads TGTGCCAGCAGTCCCCTAAGATTAGCGGGAGAATGGTACGAGCAGTACTTC. Protein: CASSPLRLAGEWYEQYF.

This clonotype was detected ten times or more. V is TRBV6-5 and J is TRBJ2-2; 7 bases align to TRBD2. This CDR3 has 15 amino acids. V dropped 4 bases and J dropped 7; count of bases not matched to a gene: 9. Germline V gene sequence: CDR1 MNHEY, CDR2 SVGAGI. CDR3 sequence: CASSSYSGKNGELFF. CDR3 nucleotides: TGTGCCAGCAGTTCGTACAGCGGGAAGAACGGGGAGCTGTTTTTT.

The rearrangement uses TRBV29-1 and TRBJ2-1, with 11 bases identical to TRBD2. Unmatched junction bases numbered 7, after V lost 7 bases and J lost 2 bases. Germline-derived CDR1 and CDR2 are SQVTM and ANQGSEA. The CDR3 runs to 15 residues. The CDR3, as DNA: TGCAGCGATCGTAGCGGGAGGGCCCCCTACAATGAGCAGTTCTTC. Its protein is CSDRSGRAPYNEQFF.

The chain employs TRBV20-1 and TRBJ2-7, with TRBD2 identical over 14 bases. The germline V gene encodes CDR1 DFQATT and CDR2 SNEGSKA (reference sequence). The CDR3 sequence is 17 residues long. V dropped 3 bases and J dropped 0; count of bases not matched to a gene: 7. The CDR3 region is CSASGQGLAGVSYEQYF. As DNA, the CDR3 is TGCAGTGCTAGTGGGCAGGGACTAGCGGGAGTCTCCTACGAGCAGTACTTC.

This clonotype was counted many times. The V gene is TRBV6-5, the J gene TRBJ1-5; D may be TRBD1 (5 bases). Deletions cut 0 bases from V and 2 bases from J, with 17 bases between. Per the germline V gene, CDR1 is MNHEY and CDR2 is SVGAGI. This CDR3 is built from 18 residues. CDR3 sequence: CASSYSRGGRGGNQPQHF. CDR3 coding DNA: TGTGCCAGCAGTTACTCGAGGGGTGGTAGGGGTGGCAATCAGCCCCAGCATTTT.

V and J are TRBV12-3 or TRBV12-4 and TRBJ2-2; no firm D call. Between the trimmed V and J ends, which lost 5 bases and 4 bases, there was a span of 14 bases. The CDR3 has 15 amino acids. Here the CDR3 DNA reads TGTGCCAGCAGTCCCCCCGGAGTTCGCACCGGGGAGCTGTTTTTT. This gives the protein CASSPPGVRTGELFF.

This clonotype was detected only a few times. The chain is built from TRBV7-8 and TRBJ1-5; D unclear. The CDR3 has 15 amino acids. Trimming pared 5 bases from V and 0 bases from J, leaving 11 bases between. CDR1 is SGHVS, CDR2 FQNEAQ, per germline. The DNA for the CDR3 is TGTGCCAGCAGCCCCTCGGGTGATAGCAATCAGCCCCAGCATTTT. Translated: CASSPSGDSNQPQHF.

This clonotype has a count of ten or more. V and J are TRBV27 and TRBJ2-7; 9 nucleotides agree with TRBD1. Losses at the gene ends were 6 bases for V and 7 bases for J; bases not matched to a gene: 7. The CDR3 has 13 amino acids. Germline-derived CDR1 and CDR2 are MNHEY and SMNVEV (reference sequence). The CDR3 nucleotides read TGTGCCAGCAGCTTACAGGGGGCGGGGGAGCAGTACTTC. Translating it yields CASSLQGAGEQYF.